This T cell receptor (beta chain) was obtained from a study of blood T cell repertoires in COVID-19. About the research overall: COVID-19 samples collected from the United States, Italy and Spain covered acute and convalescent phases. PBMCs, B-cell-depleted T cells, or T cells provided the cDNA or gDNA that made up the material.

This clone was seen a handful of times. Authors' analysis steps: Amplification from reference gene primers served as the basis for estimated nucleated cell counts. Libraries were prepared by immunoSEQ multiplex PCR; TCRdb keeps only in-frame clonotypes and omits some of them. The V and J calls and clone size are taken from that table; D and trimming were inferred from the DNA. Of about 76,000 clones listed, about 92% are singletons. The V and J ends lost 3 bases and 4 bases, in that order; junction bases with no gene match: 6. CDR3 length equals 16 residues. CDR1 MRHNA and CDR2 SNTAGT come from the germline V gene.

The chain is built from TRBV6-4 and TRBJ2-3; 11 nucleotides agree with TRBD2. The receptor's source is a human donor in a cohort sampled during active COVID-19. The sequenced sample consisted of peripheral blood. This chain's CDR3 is CASSELAGGPSDTQYF. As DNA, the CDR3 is TGTGCCAGCAGTGAATTAGCGGGAGGGCCTTCAGATACGCAGTATTTT.